These 5 T cell receptor beta chains share one sample of origin, sequenced in a study of CD8 T cells in Susac syndrome. With random hexamers, roughly 0.5 to 1 ug RNA was reverse transcribed. TCRdb called the immunoSEQ multiplex PCR reads again in MiXCR, with one record for every CDR3 protein. The sample contains 150,000 to 200,000 distinct CDR3 sequences, 90% to 95% of which appear only once. The specimen sequenced was CD4+ T cells from PBMCs. The receptors were gathered from a human donor with Susac syndrome.

The chain recombines TRBV29-1 with TRBJ2-2; D not certain. The CDR3 totals 11 residues. Trimming stripped 6 bases from V and 1 base from J, with 3 bases between. The germline gives CDR1 SQVTM, CDR2 ANQGSEA. CDR3: CSVKNTGELFF. In DNA, the CDR3 is TGCAGCGTGAAGAACACCGGGGAGCTGTTTTTT.

The V and J genes are TRBV5-6 and TRBJ2-7; D not certain. Trimming cost V 1 base and J 2 bases, with 7 bases left between them. The CDR3 has 13 residues. CDR1 SGHDT and CDR2 YYEEEE come from the germline V gene. CDR3 region: CASSLLSAYEQYF. The CDR3 nucleotides are TGTGCCAGCAGCTTGTTGTCGGCCTACGAGCAGTACTTC.

This sequence joins TRBV2 and TRBJ1-5, with 10 bases lining up with TRBD1. V shed 4 bases and J 4 bases; nucleotides not matched to a gene: 1. The CDR3 consists of 14 residues. Per germline, CDR1 SNHLY and CDR2 FYNNEI. The CDR3, as DNA: TGTGCCAGCAGTGGACAGGGGGCGAATCAGCCCCAGCATTTT. It yields the protein CASSGQGANQPQHF.

This clonotype was found once. The V and J genes are TRBV2 and TRBJ2-7; no definite D call. Germline V lookup: CDR1 SNHLY, CDR2 FYNNEI. This CDR3 contains 15 residues. V lost 5 bases, J lost 1 base, and 15 bases lay in between. The CDR3 here is CASSKEVGSSYEQYF. The CDR3 bases are TGTGCCAGCAGTAAAGAGGTTGGCAGTTCCTACGAGCAGTACTTC.

The V and J genes are TRBV12-3 or TRBV12-4 and TRBJ1-5; TRBD1 might be the D (6 bases). Trimming pared 3 bases from V and 0 bases from J, leaving 15 bases between. The CDR3 contains 17 residues. CDR3 sequence (DNA): TGTGCCAGCAGTTTCGGAACAGGGCCACTTAGCAATCAGCCCCAGCATTTT. Translating it yields CASSFGTGPLSNQPQHF.